This T cell receptor (beta chain) was recorded in a study of OX40 agonist ivuxolimab in advanced cancers. For the study at large: Patients were roughly 83% male with ages roughly 20 to 90, mean approximately 55.

The protocol was immunoSEQ multiplex PCR, while the TCRdb copy is restricted to in-frame clones and leaves out a portion. The sample gives fewer than 75,000 clones, roughly 92% of which show up once; about 2.4% is in the top ten. Germline lookup yields CDR1 SGHRS and CDR2 YFSETQ. The CDR3 spans 16 residues. Germline trimming cut 4 bases from V and 7 bases from J; bases unmatched to any gene: 9. This TCR came from an adult with an advanced solid tumor such as melanoma, head and neck, liver or kidney cancer. The J gene is TRBJ2-1, the V gene TRBV5-1; 12 bases align to TRBD2. The sequences come from CD4+ or CD8+ T cells sorted from blood, collected in a trial of the OX40 agonist ivuxolimab. The CDR3 spells CASSPASGGARNEQFF. Here the CDR3 DNA reads TGCGCCAGCAGCCCCGCTAGCGGGGGGGCTCGAAATGAGCAGTTCTTC.